This entry lists 7 T cell receptor beta chains sequenced from one sample in a study of blood T cell repertoires in COVID-19. Repertoires were generated with immunoSEQ multiplex PCR, while TCRdb's copy carries only in-frame clones and drops some. Among roughly 280,000 clones, 88% were seen once, and the ten largest hold about 11%. Sample: peripheral blood. These receptors came from a woman in her twenties or thirties with COVID-19, enrolled during active disease.

The chain links TRBV21-1 to TRBJ2-2; TRBD1 is the table's D call and was not checked against the DNA. TRBV21-1 is flagged as a pseudogene. This CDR3 spans 18 amino acids. Here the CDR3 reads CASSKGLGWQGSVGELFF. The DNA for the CDR3 is TGTGCCAGCAGCAAAGGGCTAGGCTGGCAGGGATCGGTCGGGGAGCTGTTTTTT.

This chain links TRBV9 with TRBJ2-5, with 8 bases fitting TRBD2. V lost 0 bases, J lost 4 bases, and 2 bases stayed unmatched. The CDR3 has 14 residues. Germline values: CDR1 SGDLS, CDR2 YYNGEE. The CDR3 loop is CASSVAGGSETQYF. CDR3 in DNA: TGTGCCAGCAGCGTAGCGGGAGGGTCAGAGACCCAGTACTTC.

There are a few counts of this clone. V and J are TRBV2 and TRBJ2-5, with 8 nucleotides matching TRBD1. V shed 3 bases and J 3 bases; nucleotides not matched to a gene: 0. This CDR3 is built from 13 residues. Germline V gives CDR1 SNHLY, CDR2 FYNNEI. The CDR3 DNA is TGTGCCAGCAGTGAGGACAGGGAAGAGACCCAGTACTTC. Its protein product is CASSEDREETQYF.

This chain links TRBV6-5 with TRBJ1-2, with D maybe TRBD1 (5 bases). Germline CDR1 is MNHEY and CDR2 is SVGAGI. Between the trimmed V and J ends, which lost 8 bases and 8 bases, there was a span of 21 bases. This CDR3 is 14 amino acids long. The CDR3 here is CASLERGVKEGYTF. Written as DNA, the CDR3 is TGTGCCAGCCTCGAGCGGGGGGTTAAAGAAGGCTACACCTTC.

This clone was picked up a small number of times. V and J are TRBV7-6 and TRBJ1-3, with 9 nucleotides matching TRBD1. Germline CDR1 SGHVS, CDR2 FNYEAQ. V dropped 5 bases and J dropped 2; count of bases not matched to a gene: 7. The CDR3 has 16 residues. CDR3 sequence reads: CASSTGQGLTGNTIYF. The CDR3, as DNA: TGTGCCAGCAGCACGGGACAGGGTCTGACTGGAAACACCATATATTTT.

This chain uses TRBV4-1 with TRBJ2-1; TRBD2 aligns across 10 bases. From germline, CDR1 is MGHRA and CDR2 YSYEKL. The CDR3 contains 20 residues. The ends lost 4 bases at V and 4 bases at J; junction bases unmatched: 19. This CDR3 is CASSRSGTEILAGEYNEQFF. CDR3 DNA: TGCGCCAGCAGCCGATCCGGGACAGAGATTCTAGCGGGAGAATACAATGAGCAGTTCTTC.

The V and J genes are TRBV29-1 and TRBJ1-1; D might be TRBD1 (6 bases). CDR1 is SQVTM, CDR2 ANQGSEA, per germline. The CDR3 is made up of 13 amino acids. V shed 6 bases and J shed 0 bases, with 11 bases lying between them. The DNA of the CDR3 is TGCAGCGTCTTGACAGGATTGAACACTGAAGCTTTCTTT. It encodes CSVLTGLNTEAFF.